Each of the 10 T cell receptor beta chains below was sequenced from the same sample in a study of monozygotic twins with inflammatory bowel disease. TCRdb reprocessed the 5' RACE reads and stores each CDR3 protein as one record, lacking DNA. This listing includes 440,000 or so distinct CDR3 sequences. The specimen was blood. All receptors come from a human donor with ulcerative colitis or Crohn's disease, or a healthy co-twin of an affected twin (not recorded which).

The chain couples TRBV28 to TRBJ2-3; as DNA is missing, the TRBD1 call by TCRdb cannot be tested. Germline lookup yields CDR1 MDHEN and CDR2 SYDVKM. The CDR3 is 14 residues long. CDR3 loop: CASDNGQGTDTQYF.

The chain uses TRBV3-1 and TRBJ1-3. Germline CDR1 reads LGHDT; CDR2 reads YNNKEL (reference sequence). The CDR3 totals 14 residues. The CDR3 sequence is CASGSQASGNTIYF.

The genes are TRBV11-2 and TRBJ2-1; lacking DNA, the TRBD2 call made by TCRdb goes unchecked. The CDR3 runs 15 residues. Germline V gene sequence: CDR1 SGHAT, CDR2 FQNNGV. CDR3 protein: CASSLLAGGQNEQFF.

The chain is built from TRBV7-9 and TRBJ1-1. CDR3 length: 14 amino acids. Per germline, CDR1 SEHNR and CDR2 FQNEAQ (reference sequence). CDR3 protein: CASSLLVENTEAFF.

The chain links TRBV5-1 to TRBJ1-1; the D call from TCRdb, TRBD1, cannot be confirmed without DNA. This CDR3 comprises 13 residues. The V gene's germline CDR1 is SGHRS and CDR2 YFSETQ. The CDR3 loop reads CASSFPGFDGAFF. The full variable domain, rest sourced from reference TRBV5-1 and TRBJ1-1, is KAGVTQTPRYLIKTRGQQVTLSCSPISGHRSVSWYQQTPGQGLQFLFEYFSETQRNKGNFPGRFSGRQFSNSRSEMNVSTLELGDSALYLCASSFPGFDGAFFGQGTRLTVV.

This chain uses TRBV19 with TRBJ2-6. This CDR3 has 15 residues. The germline V gene encodes CDR1 LNHDA and CDR2 SQIVND (reference sequence). CDR3 amino acids: CASSPTDSGANVLTF.

V is TRBV5-1 and J is TRBJ2-7; TCRdb indicates TRBD2, and absent DNA this call remains unverified. This CDR3 is built from 16 residues. Germline CDR1 SGHRS, CDR2 YFSETQ. CDR3 protein: CASSLAGGAPPYEQYF. Using reference TRBV5-1 and TRBJ2-7 for the parts outside the CDR3, the full variable domain is KAGVTQTPRYLIKTRGQQVTLSCSPISGHRSVSWYQQTPGQGLQFLFEYFSETQRNKGNFPGRFSGRQFSNSRSEMNVSTLELGDSALYLCASSLAGGAPPYEQYFGPGTRLTVT.

V is TRBV7-9 and J is TRBJ1-2. Germline V lookup: CDR1 SEHNR, CDR2 FQNEAQ (reference sequence). The CDR3 consists of 12 residues. This CDR3 reads CASSQNDNGYTF. Based on the CDR3 plus reference TRBV7-9 and TRBJ1-2, the full variable domain is DTGVSQNPRHKITKRGQNVTFRCDPISEHNRLYWYRQTLGQGPEFLTYFQNEAQLEKSRLLSDRFSAERPKGSFSTLEIQRTEQGDSAMYLCASSQNDNGYTFGSGTRLTVV.

V and J are TRBV6-5 and TRBJ1-4; TCRdb names TRBD1, which stays unverified in the absence of DNA. The germline CDR1 and CDR2 sequences are MNHEY and SVGAGI. The CDR3 sequence is 13 residues long. The CDR3 is CASTRGGGEKLFF.

The chain combines TRBV24-1 with TRBJ2-1; as DNA is missing, the TRBD2 call by TCRdb cannot be tested. The CDR3 runs 13 residues. Germline V gene sequence: CDR1 KGHDR, CDR2 SFDVKD. CDR3 in amino acids: CATSRGTNNEQFF.